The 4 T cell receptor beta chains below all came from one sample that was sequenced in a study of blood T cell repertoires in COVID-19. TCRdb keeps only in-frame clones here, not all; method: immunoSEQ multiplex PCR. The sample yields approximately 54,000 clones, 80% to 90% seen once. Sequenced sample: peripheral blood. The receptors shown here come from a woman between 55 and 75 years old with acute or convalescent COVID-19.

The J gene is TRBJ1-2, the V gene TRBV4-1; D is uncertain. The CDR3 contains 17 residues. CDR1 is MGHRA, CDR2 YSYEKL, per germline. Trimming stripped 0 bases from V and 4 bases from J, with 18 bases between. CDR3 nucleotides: TGCGCCAGCAGCCAAGATCCTGGCCGAACCGGGATCTATGGCTACACCTTC. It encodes CASSQDPGRTGIYGYTF.

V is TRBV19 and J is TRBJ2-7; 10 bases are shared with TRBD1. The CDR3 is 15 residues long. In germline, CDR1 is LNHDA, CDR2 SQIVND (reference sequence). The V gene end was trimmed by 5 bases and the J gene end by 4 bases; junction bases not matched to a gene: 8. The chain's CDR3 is CASSPPGTGVYEQYF. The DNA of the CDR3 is TGTGCCAGTAGTCCACCTGGGACAGGGGTGTACGAGCAGTACTTC.

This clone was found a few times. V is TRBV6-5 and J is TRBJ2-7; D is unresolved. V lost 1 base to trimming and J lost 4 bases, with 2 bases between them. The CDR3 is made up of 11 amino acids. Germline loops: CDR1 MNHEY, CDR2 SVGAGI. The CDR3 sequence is CASSYLYEQYF. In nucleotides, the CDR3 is TGTGCCAGCAGTTACTTATACGAGCAGTACTTC.

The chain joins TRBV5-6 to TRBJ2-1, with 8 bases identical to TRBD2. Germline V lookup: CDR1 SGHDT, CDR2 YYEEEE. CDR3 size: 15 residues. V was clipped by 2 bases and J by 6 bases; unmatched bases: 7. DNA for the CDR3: TGTGCCAGCAGCTTAAATCCGGGACTAGTCAATGAGCAGTTCTTC. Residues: CASSLNPGLVNEQFF.